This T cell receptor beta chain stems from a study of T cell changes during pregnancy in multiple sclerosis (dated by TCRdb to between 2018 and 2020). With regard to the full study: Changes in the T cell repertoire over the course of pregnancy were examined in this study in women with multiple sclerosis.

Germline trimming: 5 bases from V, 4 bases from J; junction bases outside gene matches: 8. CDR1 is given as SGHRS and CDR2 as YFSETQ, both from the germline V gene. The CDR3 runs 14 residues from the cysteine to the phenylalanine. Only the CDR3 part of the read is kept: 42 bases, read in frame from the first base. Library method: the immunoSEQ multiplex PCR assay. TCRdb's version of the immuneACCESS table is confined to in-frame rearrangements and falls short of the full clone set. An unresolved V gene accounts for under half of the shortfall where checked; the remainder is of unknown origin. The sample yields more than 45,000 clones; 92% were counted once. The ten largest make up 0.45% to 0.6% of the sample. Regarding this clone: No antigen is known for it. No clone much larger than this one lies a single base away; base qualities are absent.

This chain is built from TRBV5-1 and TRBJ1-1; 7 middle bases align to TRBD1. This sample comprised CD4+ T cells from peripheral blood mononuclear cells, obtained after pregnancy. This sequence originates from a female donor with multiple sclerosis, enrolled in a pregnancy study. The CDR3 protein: CASSFDRVVTEAFF. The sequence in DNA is TGCGCCAGCAGTTTTGACAGGGTGGTCACTGAAGCTTTCTTT. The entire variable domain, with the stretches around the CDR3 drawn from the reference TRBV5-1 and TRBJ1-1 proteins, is KAGVTQTPRYLIKTRGQQVTLSCSPISGHRSVSWYQQTPGQGLQFLFEYFSETQRNKGNFPGRFSGRQFSNSRSEMNVSTLELGDSALYLCASSFDRVVTEAFFGQGTRLTVV.